The entry below gives a single TCR beta chain sequence along with its context. The target antigen is unknown. This specimen belongs to a study of immune cell composition in non-small cell lung cancer. General observations from the study: Squamous carcinomas (approximately 75%) more often had tumour-associated clones >0.5% than adenocarcinomas (33%).

Using immunoSEQ multiplex PCR, the repertoire was profiled, and TCRdb retains in-frame clones only, with some absent. This sample carries about 3,100 clones, roughly 85% of them seen once, and the ten largest clones take 8.9%. V lost 4 bases, J lost 5 bases, and 8 bases stayed unmatched. The germline gives CDR1 MNHNS, CDR2 SASEGT. This CDR3 spans 15 amino acids. What was sequenced was lung tumor tissue. The receptor was derived from a human donor with non-small cell lung cancer. This chain links TRBV6-1 with TRBJ2-5; TRBD2 matches 9 bases. The CDR3 nucleotides read TGTGCCAGCAGTGTTGGCGGGAGGGCCGGGGAGACCCAGTACTTC. It translates to CASSVGGRAGETQYF.